The rows below give T cell receptor beta chains drawn from one sample of a study of STAT5B mutations in CD4+ large granular lymphocyte leukemia. TCRdb's table, derived via immunoSEQ multiplex PCR, lists solely in-frame clones and lacks some. The table shows approximately 34,000 clones, with roughly 70% occurring only once. The sample was CD4+ T cells from blood buffy coats. The receptors originated from a human donor in good health. Both conserved end residues are part of each CDR3. D genes are given only for firm matches. Clone sizes are given selectively: once, few, many, or a class where the clone is expanded.

D | J | V | size | DNA | CDR3
TRBD2 | TRBJ2-1 | TRBV6-6 | . | TGTGCCAGCAGCCTAGCGGGGGCCCATAATGAGCAGTTCTTC | CASSLAGAHNEQFF
. | TRBJ1-5 | TRBV7-2 | . | TGTGCCAGCAGCTTAGTCTATAGCAATCAGCCCCAGCATTTT | CASSLVYSNQPQHF
. | TRBJ2-3 | TRBV10-3 | . | TGTGCCATCAGTGTAGGGTCTCCGGGCACAGATACGCAGTATTTT | CAISVGSPGTDTQYF
. | TRBJ2-1 | TRBV5-1 | . | TGCGCCAGCAGCTTGGGGGGCCGGTACAATGAGCAGTTCTTC | CASSLGGRYNEQFF
TRBD2 | TRBJ2-3 | TRBV5-4 | . | TGTGCCAGCAGCTTGGATAGCGGGGGTACAGATACGCAGTATTTT | CASSLDSGGTDTQYF
. | TRBJ1-2 | TRBV7-2 | . | TGTGCCAGCAGCTACCTGGAAAGCTATGGCTACACCTTC | CASSYLESYGYTF
TRBD1 | TRBJ2-7 | TRBV7-9 | . | TGTGCCAGCAGCCGTTATCGGGACAGGGTGTACGAGCAGTACTTC | CASSRYRDRVYEQYF
. | TRBJ1-1 | TRBV5-5 | few | TGTGCCAGCAGCTTGGTCGGGGGGGGCACTGAAGCTTTCTTT | CASSLVGGGTEAFF
. | TRBJ2-3 | TRBV20-1 | . | TGCAGTGCTAGACCGGGGGATACGCAGTATTTT | CSARPGDTQYF
. | TRBJ1-1 | TRBV9 | . | TGTGCCAGCAGCGGTGGGGGGGCTGGGAACACTGAAGCTTTCTTT | CASSGGGAGNTEAFF
. | TRBJ1-1 | TRBV5-1 | few | TGCGCCAGCAGCTTGATGGGGTATGGTGAAGCTTTCTTT | CASSLMGYGEAFF
TRBD1 | TRBJ2-3 | TRBV19 | once | TGTGCCAGTAGCCTCGACAGGGATGGGTCAGATACGCAGTATTTT | CASSLDRDGSDTQYF
. | TRBJ1-4 | TRBV5-6 | once | TGTGCCAGCAGCTTGGGACAGCTTAATGAAAAACTGTTTTTT | CASSLGQLNEKLFF
. | TRBJ1-6 | TRBV5-8 | . | TGTGCCAGCAGCTTGGTACACGGGGTGGGCACTTATAATTCACCCCTCCACTTT | CASSLVHGVGTYNSPLHF
TRBD1 | TRBJ2-1 | TRBV7-9 | . | TGTGCCAGCAGCTTAGACAGGGGGCCCTACAATGAGCAGTTCTTC | CASSLDRGPYNEQFF
. | TRBJ2-2 | TRBV14 | . | TGTGCCAGCAGCGTCACAGCGGACACCGGGGAGCTGTTTTTT | CASSVTADTGELFF
TRBD1 | TRBJ2-7 | TRBV30 | . | TGTGCCTGGAGCCTAGACAGGGGAAGTGAGTACGAGCAGTACTTC | CAWSLDRGSEYEQYF
. | TRBJ2-1 | TRBV7-2 | . | TGTGCCAGCAGCTTATATGTCAGCGGGTTTTTCTTC | CASSLYVSGFFF
. | TRBJ1-5 | TRBV19 | . | TGTGCCAGTACCCAGGTTCAGCTTGGGACCAATCAGCCCCAGCATTTT | CASTQVQLGTNQPQHF
TRBD2 | TRBJ2-3 | TRBV7-2 | . | TGTGCCAGCAGCTTCGAACTAGCGGGGGGAAGCGGTACGCAGTATTTT | CASSFELAGGSGTQYF
. | TRBJ2-7 | TRBV19 | . | TGTGCCAGTAGTACTCAGGGACTGGGCGAGCAGTACTTC | CASSTQGLGEQYF
. | TRBJ1-1 | TRBV5-6 | . | TGTGCCAGCAGCTTGGTGTTTGGGGGGAACACTGAAGCTTTCTTT | CASSLVFGGNTEAFF
. | TRBJ1-5 | TRBV6-1 | . | TGTGCCACCCGAGAGAATCAGCCCCAGCATTTT | CATRENQPQHF
. | TRBJ2-7 | TRBV7-2 | . | TGTGCCAGCAGCTTAGTGTGGGGGGAGGACAAGCAGTACTTC | CASSLVWGEDKQYF
. | TRBJ2-5 | TRBV4-1 | . | TGCGCCAGCAGCCAAGAAACGTGGACAGCGCCGGGAGAGACCCAGTACTTC | CASSQETWTAPGETQYF
. | TRBJ1-1 | TRBV7-2 | . | TGTGCCAGCAGCTTAGCGGGGGGGATGAACACTGAAGCTTTCTTT | CASSLAGGMNTEAFF
TRBD1 | TRBJ2-7 | TRBV12-5 | . | TGTGCTAGTGGACTTATCGGGACAGGGGTATCGTACTTC | CASGLIGTGVSYF
. | TRBJ2-1 | TRBV9 | once | TGTGCCAGCAGCGTAGGGCTAGACGCTTACAATGAGCAGTTCTTC | CASSVGLDAYNEQFF
. | TRBJ2-7 | TRBV7-2 | . | TGTGCCAGCAGCTTAGTGGGGTCGCGGGCAGGGGCCTCCTACGAGCAGTACTTC | CASSLVGSRAGASYEQYF
. | TRBJ1-2 | TRBV6-1 | . | TGTGCCAGCAGTGATCAGGGGTTTTATGGCTACACCTTC | CASSDQGFYGYTF
TRBD1 | TRBJ2-6 | TRBV30 | . | TGTGCCGGCAAAAGACAGGGGGCTTTTTATGGTGGGGCCAACGTCCTGACTTTC | CAGKRQGAFYGGANVLTF
. | TRBJ1-5 | TRBV19 | . | TGTGCCAGTACTCGACTGCAAGGTTGGCCCCAGCATTTT | CASTRLQGWPQHF
TRBD2 | TRBJ2-1 | TRBV30 | . | TGTGCCTGGAGTAGCAGCGGGGGGGCGAATGAGCAGTTCTTC | CAWSSSGGANEQFF
. | TRBJ2-7 | TRBV7-6 | . | TGTGCCAGCAGCTTCAATACAGGGCCGATCTCCTACGAGCAGTACTTC | CASSFNTGPISYEQYF
TRBD1 | TRBJ2-7 | TRBV19 | . | TGTGCCAGTAGTAGTTCCGGGACAGGAGACTACGAGCAGTACTTC | CASSSSGTGDYEQYF
. | TRBJ2-3 | TRBV28 | . | TGTGCCAGCACGACACTCCTCACAGATACGCAGTATTTT | CASTTLLTDTQYF
. | TRBJ2-2 | TRBV7-2 | . | TGTGCCAGCAGCCCAGGACGTCTGAACACCGGGGAGCTGTTTTTT | CASSPGRLNTGELFF
. | TRBJ2-5 | TRBV4-3 | few | TGCGCCAGCAGCCAAGATTGGCAGGGGGGACCGCAGACCCAGTACTTC | CASSQDWQGGPQTQYF
. | TRBJ2-3 | TRBV5-8 | . | TGTGCCAGCAGCTTCCGGGGGGCGACAGATACGCAGTATTTT | CASSFRGATDTQYF
. | TRBJ1-5 | TRBV7-2 | few | TGTGCCAGCAGCTTGGGACCGACCTCCGGTCAGCCCCAGCATTTT | CASSLGPTSGQPQHF
. | TRBJ2-7 | TRBV30 | . | TGTGCCTCTGGGTCCATCTACGAGCAGTACTTC | CASGSIYEQYF
. | TRBJ1-1 | TRBV6-5 | . | TGTGCCAGCAGTTACAGTCGTTGGCAGGAGGACACTGAAGCTTTCTTT | CASSYSRWQEDTEAFF
TRBD1 | TRBJ2-4 | TRBV30 | . | TGTGCCTGGACAGGGGGCCCGGACATAGCCAAAAACATTCAGTACTTC | CAWTGGPDIAKNIQYF
. | TRBJ1-5 | TRBV7-2 | . | TGTGCCAGCAGCCCCTGGGGCAATCAGCCCCAGCATTTT | CASSPWGNQPQHF
. | TRBJ1-4 | TRBV4-2 | . | TGTGCCAGCAGCCAAGCTAGTTCGGGGCTCGATGAAAAACTGTTTTTT | CASSQASSGLDEKLFF
. | TRBJ2-3 | TRBV7-2 | once | TGTGCCAGCAGCCCCCGCAACGGCCCAGATACGCAGTATTTT | CASSPRNGPDTQYF
. | TRBJ1-2 | TRBV7-9 | few | TGTGCCAGCAGCTTAGCGTCGGGGATCCTTAACTATGGCTACACCTTC | CASSLASGILNYGYTF
. | TRBJ1-6 | TRBV6-5 | . | TGTGCCAGCAGTTCCCCGGACAGAATTAATTCACCCCTCCACTTT | CASSSPDRINSPLHF
. | TRBJ2-3 | TRBV19 | . | TGTGCCAGTAGTCCCCCGGGCCTCACAGATACGCAGTATTTT | CASSPPGLTDTQYF
. | TRBJ2-3 | TRBV11-3 | few | TGTGCCAGCAGCTCAAAACAGGAGCCAGATACGCAGTATTTT | CASSSKQEPDTQYF
. | TRBJ2-1 | TRBV5-1 | . | TGCGCCAGCAGCTTGGAACGGGGTGACAATGAGCAGTTCTTC | CASSLERGDNEQFF
. | TRBJ1-1 | TRBV7-9 | once | TGTGCCAGCAGCTGGGCCTTAGGGGCAGGGGACACTGAAGCTTTCTTT | CASSWALGAGDTEAFF
. | TRBJ1-2 | TRBV28 | . | TGTGCCAGCAGTAACCCCTCGAACACGCGAGGCTACACCTTC | CASSNPSNTRGYTF
. | TRBJ1-2 | TRBV2 | . | TGTGCCAGCAGCGCGGACGGGAACTATGGCTACACCTTC | CASSADGNYGYTF